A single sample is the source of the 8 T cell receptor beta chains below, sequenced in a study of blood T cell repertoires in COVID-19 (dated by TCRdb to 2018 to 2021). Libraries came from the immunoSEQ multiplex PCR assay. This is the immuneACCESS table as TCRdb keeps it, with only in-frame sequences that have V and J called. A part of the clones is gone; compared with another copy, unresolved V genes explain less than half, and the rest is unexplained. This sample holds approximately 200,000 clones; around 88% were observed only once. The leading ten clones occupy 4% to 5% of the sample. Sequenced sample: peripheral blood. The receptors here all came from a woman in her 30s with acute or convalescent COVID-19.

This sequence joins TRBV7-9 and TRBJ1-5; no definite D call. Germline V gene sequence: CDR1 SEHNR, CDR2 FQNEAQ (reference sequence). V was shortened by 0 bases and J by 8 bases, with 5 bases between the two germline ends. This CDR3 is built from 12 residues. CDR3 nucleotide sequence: TGTGCCAGCAGCTTAGCGCAGGAGCCCCAGCATTTT. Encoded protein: CASSLAQEPQHF.

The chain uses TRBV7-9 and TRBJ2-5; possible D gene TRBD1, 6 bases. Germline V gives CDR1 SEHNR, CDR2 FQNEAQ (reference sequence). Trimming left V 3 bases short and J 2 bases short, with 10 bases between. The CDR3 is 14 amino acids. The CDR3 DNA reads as TGTGCCAGCAGCTTGGGGGCCCTTCAAGAGACCCAGTACTTC. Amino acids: CASSLGALQETQYF.

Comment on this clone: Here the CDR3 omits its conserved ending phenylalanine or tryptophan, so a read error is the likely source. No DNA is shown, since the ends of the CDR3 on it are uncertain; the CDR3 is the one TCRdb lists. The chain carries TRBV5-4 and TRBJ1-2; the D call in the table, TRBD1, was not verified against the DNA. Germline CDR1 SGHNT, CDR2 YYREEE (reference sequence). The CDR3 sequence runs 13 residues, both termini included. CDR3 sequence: CASSRTGSRGSTS.

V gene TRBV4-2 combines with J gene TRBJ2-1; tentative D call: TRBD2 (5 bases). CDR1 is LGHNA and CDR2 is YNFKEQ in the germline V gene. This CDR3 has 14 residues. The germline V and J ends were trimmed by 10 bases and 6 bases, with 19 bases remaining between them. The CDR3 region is CATPECGYPNEQFF. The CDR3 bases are TGTGCCACCCCTGAATGCGGGTATCCCAATGAGCAGTTCTTC.

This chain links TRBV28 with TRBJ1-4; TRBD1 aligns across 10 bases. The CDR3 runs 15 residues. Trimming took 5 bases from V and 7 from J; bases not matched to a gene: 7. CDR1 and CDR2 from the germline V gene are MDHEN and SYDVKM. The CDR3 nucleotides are TGTGCCAGCAGTGCACAACGGGACAGGGGTGAAAAACTGTTTTTT. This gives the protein CASSAQRDRGEKLFF.

In DNA form, the CDR3 reads TGTGCCAGCAGTGAAGGACAGGGTGGGGGCTACACCTTC. Encoded protein: CASSEGQGGGYTF. The chain is built from TRBV6-1 and TRBJ1-2; the match to TRBD1 covers 7 bases. Per the germline V gene, CDR1 is MNHNS and CDR2 is SASEGT. The V segment lost 1 base and the J segment 8 bases; nucleotides outside the gene matches: 4. CDR3 length: 13 residues.

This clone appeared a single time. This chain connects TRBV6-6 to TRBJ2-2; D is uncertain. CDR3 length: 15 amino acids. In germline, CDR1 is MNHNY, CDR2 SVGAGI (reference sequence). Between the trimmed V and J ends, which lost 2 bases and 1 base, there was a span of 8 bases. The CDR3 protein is CASSYPTRNTGELFF. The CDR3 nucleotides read TGTGCCAGCAGTTACCCAACAAGGAACACCGGGGAGCTGTTTTTT.

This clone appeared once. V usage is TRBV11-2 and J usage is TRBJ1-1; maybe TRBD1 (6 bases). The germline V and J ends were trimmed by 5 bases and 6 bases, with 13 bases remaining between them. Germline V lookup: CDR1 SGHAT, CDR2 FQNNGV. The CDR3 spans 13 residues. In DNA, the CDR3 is TGTGCCAGCAGCACCATTCCAGGGGCTGAAGCTTTCTTT. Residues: CASSTIPGAEAFF.